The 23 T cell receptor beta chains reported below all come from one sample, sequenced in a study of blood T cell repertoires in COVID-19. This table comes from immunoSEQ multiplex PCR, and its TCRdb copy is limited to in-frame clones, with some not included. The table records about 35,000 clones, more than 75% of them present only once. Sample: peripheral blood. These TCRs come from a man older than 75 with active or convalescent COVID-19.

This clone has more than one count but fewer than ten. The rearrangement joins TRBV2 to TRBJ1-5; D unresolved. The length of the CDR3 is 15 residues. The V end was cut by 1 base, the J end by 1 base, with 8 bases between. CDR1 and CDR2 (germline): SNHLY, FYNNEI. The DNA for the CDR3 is TGTGCCAGCAGTGAAGGGTCGAGAAGCAATCAGCCCCAGCATTTT. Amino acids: CASSEGSRSNQPQHF.

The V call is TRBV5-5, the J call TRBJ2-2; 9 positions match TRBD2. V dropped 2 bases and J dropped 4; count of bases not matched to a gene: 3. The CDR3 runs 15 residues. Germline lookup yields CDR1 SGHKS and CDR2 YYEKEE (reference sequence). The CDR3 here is CASSFKTSGTGELFF. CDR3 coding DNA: TGTGCCAGCAGCTTTAAGACTAGCGGCACCGGGGAGCTGTTTTTT.

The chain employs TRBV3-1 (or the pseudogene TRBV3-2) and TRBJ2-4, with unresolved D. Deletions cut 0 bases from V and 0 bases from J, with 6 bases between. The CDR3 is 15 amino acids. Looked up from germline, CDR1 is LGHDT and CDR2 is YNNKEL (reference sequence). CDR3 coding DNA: TGTGCCAGCAGCCAAGACCCGGGAGCCAAAAACATTCAGTACTTC. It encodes CASSQDPGAKNIQYF.

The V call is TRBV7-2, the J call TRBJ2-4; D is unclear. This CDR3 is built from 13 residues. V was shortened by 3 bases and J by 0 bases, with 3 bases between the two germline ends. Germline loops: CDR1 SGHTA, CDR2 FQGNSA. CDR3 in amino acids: CASSFLAKNIQYF. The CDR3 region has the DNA TGTGCCAGCAGCTTCCTAGCCAAAAACATTCAGTACTTC.

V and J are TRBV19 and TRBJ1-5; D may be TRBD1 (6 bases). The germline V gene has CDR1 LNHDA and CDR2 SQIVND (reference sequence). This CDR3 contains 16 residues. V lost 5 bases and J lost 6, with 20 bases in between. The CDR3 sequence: CASSVGTTLSIQPQHF. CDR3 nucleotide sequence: TGTGCCAGTAGTGTCGGGACAACGTTATCCATTCAGCCCCAGCATTTT.

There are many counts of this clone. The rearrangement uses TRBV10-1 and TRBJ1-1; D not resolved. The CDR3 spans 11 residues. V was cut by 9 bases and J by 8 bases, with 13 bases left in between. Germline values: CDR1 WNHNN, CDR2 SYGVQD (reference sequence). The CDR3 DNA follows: TGCGCCAGTAGACACCATGGGGAAGCTTTCTTT. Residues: CASRHHGEAFF.

CDR3 coding DNA: TGTGCCAGCAGCGAGCACCCAAGTCCCTCCTACAATGAGCAGTTCTTC. It codes for CASSEHPSPSYNEQFF. The V call is TRBV11-2, the J call TRBJ2-1; D call uncertain. The CDR3 has 16 residues. CDR1 SGHAT and CDR2 FQNNGV come from the germline V gene. The V gene lost 5 bases and the J gene lost 0 bases, with 14 bases spanning the gap.

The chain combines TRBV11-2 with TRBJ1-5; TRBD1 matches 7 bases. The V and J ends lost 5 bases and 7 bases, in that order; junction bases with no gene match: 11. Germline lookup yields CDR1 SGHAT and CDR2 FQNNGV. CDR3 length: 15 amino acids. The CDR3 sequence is CASSPQGIEGQPQHF. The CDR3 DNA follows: TGTGCCAGCAGCCCACAGGGGATAGAAGGCCAGCCCCAGCATTTT.

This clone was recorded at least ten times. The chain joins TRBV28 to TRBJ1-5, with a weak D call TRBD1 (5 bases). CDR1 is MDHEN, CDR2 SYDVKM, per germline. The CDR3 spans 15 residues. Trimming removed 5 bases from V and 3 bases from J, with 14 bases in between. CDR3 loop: CASSITQGSNQPQHF. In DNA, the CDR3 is TGTGCCAGCAGTATAACGCAGGGTTCCAATCAGCCCCAGCATTTT.

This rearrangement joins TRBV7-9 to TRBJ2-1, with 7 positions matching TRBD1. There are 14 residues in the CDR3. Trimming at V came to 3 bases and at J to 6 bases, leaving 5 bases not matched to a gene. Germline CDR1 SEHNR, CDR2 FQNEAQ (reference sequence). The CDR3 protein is CASSLETGFNEQFF. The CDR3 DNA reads TGTGCCAGCAGCTTGGAGACAGGGTTCAATGAGCAGTTCTTC.

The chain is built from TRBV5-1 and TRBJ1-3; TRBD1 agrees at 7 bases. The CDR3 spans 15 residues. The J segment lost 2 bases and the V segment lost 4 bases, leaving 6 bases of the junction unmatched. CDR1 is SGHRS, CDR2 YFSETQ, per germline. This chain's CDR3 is CASSRGTAAGNTIYF. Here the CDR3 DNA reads TGCGCCAGCAGCCGAGGGACAGCTGCTGGAAACACCATATATTTT. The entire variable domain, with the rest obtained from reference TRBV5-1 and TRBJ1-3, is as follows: KAGVTQTPRYLIKTRGQQVTLSCSPISGHRSVSWYQQTPGQGLQFLFEYFSETQRNKGNFPGRFSGRQFSNSRSEMNVSTLELGDSALYLCASSRGTAAGNTIYFGEGSWLTVV.

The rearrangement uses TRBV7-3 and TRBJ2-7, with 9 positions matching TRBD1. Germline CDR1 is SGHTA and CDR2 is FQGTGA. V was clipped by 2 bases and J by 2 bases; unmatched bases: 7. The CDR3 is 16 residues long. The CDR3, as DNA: TGTGCCAGCAGCTTACAAGGGACAGGGCCAGCCTACGAGCAGTACTTC. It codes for CASSLQGTGPAYEQYF.

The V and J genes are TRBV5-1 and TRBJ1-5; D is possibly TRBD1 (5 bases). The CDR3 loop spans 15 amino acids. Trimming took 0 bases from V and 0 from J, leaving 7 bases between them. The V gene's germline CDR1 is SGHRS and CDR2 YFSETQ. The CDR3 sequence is CASSLEGDSNQPQHF. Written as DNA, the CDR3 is TGCGCCAGCAGCTTGGAAGGGGATAGCAATCAGCCCCAGCATTTT.

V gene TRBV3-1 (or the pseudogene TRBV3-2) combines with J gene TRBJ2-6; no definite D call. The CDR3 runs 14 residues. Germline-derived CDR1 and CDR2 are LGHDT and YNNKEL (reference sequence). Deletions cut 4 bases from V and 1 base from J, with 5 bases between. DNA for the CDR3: TGTGCCAGCAGCCCCCAGTCTGGGGCCAACGTCCTGACTTTC. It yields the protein CASSPQSGANVLTF.

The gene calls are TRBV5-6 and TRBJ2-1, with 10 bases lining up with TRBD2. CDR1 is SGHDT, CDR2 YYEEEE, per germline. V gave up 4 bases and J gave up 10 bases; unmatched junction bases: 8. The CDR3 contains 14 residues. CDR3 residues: CASSPKQLAGEQFF. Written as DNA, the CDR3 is TGTGCCAGCAGCCCTAAACAACTAGCGGGGGAGCAGTTCTTC.

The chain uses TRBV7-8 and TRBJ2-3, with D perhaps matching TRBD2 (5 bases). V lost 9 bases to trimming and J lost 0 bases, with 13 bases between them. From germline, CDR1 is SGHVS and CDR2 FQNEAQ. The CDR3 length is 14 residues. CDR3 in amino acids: CASKRAESTDTQYF. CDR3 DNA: TGTGCCAGTAAAAGAGCGGAAAGCACAGATACGCAGTATTTT. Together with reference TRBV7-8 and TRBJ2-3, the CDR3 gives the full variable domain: GAGVSQSPRYKVAKRGQDVALRCDPISGHVSLFWYQQALGQGPEFLTYFQNEAQLDKSGLPSDRFFAERPEGSVSTLKIQRTQQEDSAVYLCASKRAESTDTQYFGPGTRLTVL.

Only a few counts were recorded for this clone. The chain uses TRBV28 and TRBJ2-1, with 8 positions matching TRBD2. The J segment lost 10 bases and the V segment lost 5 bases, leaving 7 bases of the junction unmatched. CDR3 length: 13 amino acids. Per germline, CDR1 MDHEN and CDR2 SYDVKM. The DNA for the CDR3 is TGTGCCAGCAGTGTAAGCGGGAGAGTGGAGCAGTTCTTC. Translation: CASSVSGRVEQFF.

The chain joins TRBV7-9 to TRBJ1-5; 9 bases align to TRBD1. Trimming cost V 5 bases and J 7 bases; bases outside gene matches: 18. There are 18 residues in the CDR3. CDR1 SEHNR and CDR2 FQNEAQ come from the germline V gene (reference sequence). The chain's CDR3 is CASSPSLTDRGMRQPQHF. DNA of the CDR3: TGTGCCAGCAGCCCCTCGTTAACGGACAGGGGAATGAGGCAGCCCCAGCATTTT.

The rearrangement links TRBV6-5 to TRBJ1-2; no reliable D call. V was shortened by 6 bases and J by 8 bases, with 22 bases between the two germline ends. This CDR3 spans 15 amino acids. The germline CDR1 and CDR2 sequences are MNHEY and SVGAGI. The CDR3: CASRNGPNEGSGYTF. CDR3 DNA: TGTGCCAGCAGGAATGGACCCAACGAGGGTAGCGGCTACACCTTC.

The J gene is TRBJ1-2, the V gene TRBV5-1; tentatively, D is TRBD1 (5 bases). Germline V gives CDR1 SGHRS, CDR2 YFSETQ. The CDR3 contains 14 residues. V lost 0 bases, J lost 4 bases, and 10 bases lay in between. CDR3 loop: CASSLATGAYGYTF. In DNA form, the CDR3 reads TGCGCCAGCAGCTTGGCCACAGGAGCCTATGGCTACACCTTC.

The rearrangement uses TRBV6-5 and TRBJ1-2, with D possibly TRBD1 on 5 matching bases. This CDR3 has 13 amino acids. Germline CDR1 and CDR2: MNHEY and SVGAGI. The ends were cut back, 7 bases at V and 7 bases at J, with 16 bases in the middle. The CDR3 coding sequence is TGTGCCAGCATTGGGACTTCGGCGGGTGGCTACACCTTC. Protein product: CASIGTSAGGYTF.

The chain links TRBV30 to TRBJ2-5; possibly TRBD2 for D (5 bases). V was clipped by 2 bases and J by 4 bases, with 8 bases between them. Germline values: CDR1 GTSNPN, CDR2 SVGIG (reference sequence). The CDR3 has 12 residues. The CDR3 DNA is TGTGCCTGGAGTCGGACTCCAGAGACCCAGTACTTC. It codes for CAWSRTPETQYF.

CDR3 nucleotide sequence: TGTGCCAGCAGTTTAGGGACAGGGGTGTTTCGAGAGACCCAGTACTTC. Protein sequence: CASSLGTGVFRETQYF. The V call is TRBV6-5, the J call TRBJ2-5, with 10 positions matching TRBD1. The CDR3 length is 16 residues. Losses at the gene ends were 4 bases for V and 4 bases for J; bases not matched to a gene: 9. Germline CDR1 MNHEY, CDR2 SVGAGI.